This note documents a single T cell receptor (beta chain) sequence. Its target is unknown. The RNA input was roughly 0.45 to 1 ug, and it was reverse transcribed with random hexamers. Multiplex PCR with immunoSEQ amplified the TCR beta CDR3 across 54 Vbeta and 13 Jbeta. Each CDR3 protein gets one entry after TCRdb re-called the immunoSEQ multiplex PCR reads with MiXCR. The sample carries 130,000 or so distinct CDR3 sequences, just over 95% recorded once. This entry belongs to a study of CD8 T cells in Susac syndrome. Study-wide context: Blood was drawn from patients with Susac syndrome. At that point, they were therapy-naive, on corticosteroids, or on intravenous immunoglobulin alone.

Broader study findings: The study conceded that its TCR sequencing and HLA analysis involved relatively few individuals.

V lost 0 bases, J lost 6 bases, and 19 bases lay in between. Germline CDR1 is LNHNV and CDR2 is YYDKDF (reference sequence). This CDR3 spans 17 amino acids. Diagnostic criteria for definite or probable disease, in their recently defined form, were met by the patients with Susac syndrome. The source of this sequence is a human donor with Susac syndrome. The sample consisted of CD4+ T cells from PBMCs. The chain employs TRBV15 and TRBJ2-3; D may be TRBD2 (5 bases). The CDR3 sequence: CATSRDRSASRVDTQYF. The CDR3 DNA sequence: TGTGCCACCAGCAGAGATCGTAGCGCCTCGAGGGTGGATACGCAGTATTTT.